This T cell receptor beta chain was identified in a study of blood T cell repertoires in COVID-19. Using immunoSEQ multiplex PCR, the repertoire was profiled, and TCRdb retains in-frame clones only, with some absent. Altogether hundreds of thousands of clones are present, roughly 90% being singletons, with the ten largest covering 1%. The V and J ends lost 2 bases and 1 base respectively, with 13 bases between them. Germline CDR1 MGHRA, CDR2 YSYEKL. This CDR3 region has 16 residues. The chain recombines TRBV4-1 with TRBJ2-3; D possibly corresponds to TRBD2 (5 bases). The source is a woman in her 30s who had recovered from COVID-19. Sample: PBMCs or T cells enriched from blood (not recorded which). The CDR3 nucleotides are TGCGCCAGCAGCCAACCCACCCGGGGTCGCACAGATACGCAGTATTTT. Amino acids: CASSQPTRGRTDTQYF.